A selection of T cell receptor beta chains follows, all from one sample in a study of cytomegalovirus exposure and HLA in healthy donors. Using immunoSEQ multiplex PCR, the repertoire was profiled, and TCRdb retains in-frame clones only, with some absent. This table has fewer than 200,000 clones, around 88% appearing once. Sequenced: PBMCs. All receptors derive from a woman younger than 45 in good health and CMV-seronegative. The CDR3 runs from the conserved cysteine through the conserved F or W. The D gene is left open where the match is weak. The size field is filled for only some rows; it gives once, few, many or a size class.

size,V,D,length,J,CDR3,DNA
-,TRBV19,-,16,TRBJ1-3,CASSIERGARGNTIYF,TGTGCCAGTAGTATAGAACGCGGGGCGCGTGGAAACACCATATATTTT
-,TRBV5-1,TRBD1,15,TRBJ2-7,CASSLSGTGGDEQYF,TGCGCCAGCAGCTTGAGCGGGACAGGGGGCGACGAGCAGTACTTC
-,TRBV5-4,TRBD1,14,TRBJ1-2,CASSARGQSYGYTF,TGTGCCAGCAGCGCCCGGGGACAGTCTTATGGCTACACCTTC
-,TRBV19,-,14,TRBJ2-2,CASGGRRATGELFF,TGTGCCAGTGGTGGTAGGCGGGCCACCGGGGAGCTGTTTTTT
-,TRBV18,TRBD1,16,TRBJ1-1,CASSRRQGGKNTEAFF,TGTGCCAGCTCACGGAGACAGGGAGGAAAGAACACTGAAGCTTTCTTT
-,TRBV12-5,TRBD1,18,TRBJ1-5,CASGLVLGQDGSNQPQHF,TGTGCTAGTGGTTTGGTATTGGGACAGGACGGTAGCAATCAGCCCCAGCATTTT
-,TRBV9,TRBD2,14,TRBJ2-3,CASSVVAGTDTQYF,TGTGCCAGCAGCGTAGTAGCGGGAACAGATACGCAGTATTTT
-,TRBV6-5,TRBD2,15,TRBJ2-1,CASSLLAASYNEQFF,TGTGCCAGCAGTTTGCTAGCGGCCTCCTACAATGAGCAGTTCTTC
-,TRBV7-2,TRBD1,14,TRBJ2-5,CASSGTGGWKTQYF,TGTGCCAGCAGCGGGACAGGTGGTTGGAAGACCCAGTACTTC
-,TRBV6-5,-,14,TRBJ2-5,CASRNSGPRETQYF,TGTGCCAGCAGAAACTCCGGTCCGAGGGAGACCCAGTACTTC
-,TRBV28,TRBD1,14,TRBJ2-7,CASVPGTASYEQYF,TGTGCCAGCGTTCCAGGGACAGCATCCTACGAGCAGTACTTC
-,TRBV25-1,TRBD1,14,TRBJ1-2,CASSESRQGPGHTF,TGTGCCAGCAGTGAATCTCGACAGGGGCCGGGCCACACCTTC
-,TRBV15,-,13,TRBJ1-5,CATSRQVDQPQHF,TGTGCCACCAGCAGACAGGTTGATCAGCCCCAGCATTTT
-,TRBV6-5,TRBD1,14,TRBJ1-2,CATGGQGSGYGYTF,TGTGCCACCGGGGGACAGGGGAGCGGCTATGGCTACACCTTC
-,TRBV5-1,TRBD2,17,TRBJ2-1,CASSSGVGAGGRNEQFF,TGCGCCAGCAGCTCCGGGGTTGGAGCGGGAGGTCGCAATGAGCAGTTCTTC
-,TRBV5-1,TRBD2,15,TRBJ2-3,CASSLALAATDTQYF,TGCGCCAGCAGCTTAGCACTAGCGGCCACAGATACGCAGTATTTT
-,TRBV19,-,15,TRBJ2-5,CASSIGGRNQETQYF,TGTGCCAGTAGTATAGGCGGGCGGAACCAAGAGACCCAGTACTTC
-,TRBV4-3,-,15,TRBJ1-2,CASSQEGGAGFGYTF,TGCGCCAGCAGCCAAGAAGGGGGGGCAGGATTTGGCTACACCTTC
-,TRBV28,-,16,TRBJ2-1,CASSLRGRGVYNEQFF,TGTGCCAGCAGTTTAAGGGGGCGGGGGGTCTACAATGAGCAGTTCTTC
-,TRBV4-3,-,15,TRBJ2-7,CASSQDSGVLGEQYF,TGCGCCAGCAGCCAAGATTCGGGGGTTTTGGGCGAGCAGTACTTC
-,TRBV6-5,-,14,TRBJ2-1,CASRSRGSYYEQFF,TGTGCCAGCAGGTCTAGAGGGAGTTATTATGAGCAGTTCTTC
few,TRBV30,-,11,TRBJ2-7,CAWTPGGEQYF,TGTGCCTGGACCCCCGGGGGCGAGCAGTACTTC
few,TRBV6-4,-,13,TRBJ1-1,CASRKTENTEAFF,TGTGCCAGCAGGAAGACAGAAAACACTGAAGCTTTCTTT
-,TRBV28,-,13,TRBJ1-5,CASRGGAGQPQHF,TGTGCCAGCAGGGGGGGGGCAGGCCAGCCCCAGCATTTT
-,TRBV7-2,-,15,TRBJ2-1,CASSQYRRSGNEQFF,TGTGCCAGCAGCCAGTACCGCCGTTCGGGGAATGAGCAGTTCTTC
-,TRBV7-3,-,12,TRBJ2-1,CASSFPEGEQFF,TGTGCCAGCAGCTTCCCCGAGGGTGAGCAGTTCTTC
-,TRBV7-3,-,13,TRBJ1-5,CASSRDRSSPQHF,TGTGCCAGCAGCCGCGACAGGTCTTCGCCCCAGCATTTT
-,TRBV7-9,-,15,TRBJ1-1,CASSSADSLNTEAFF,TGTGCCAGCAGCTCCGCTGACAGTCTTAACACTGAAGCTTTCTTT
once,TRBV19,TRBD1,15,TRBJ1-1,CASSSGQGSGTEAFF,TGTGCCAGTAGTAGCGGACAGGGGTCGGGCACTGAAGCTTTCTTT
-,TRBV27,TRBD1,14,TRBJ1-1,CASSLDRAVAEAFF,TGTGCCAGCAGTTTAGACAGGGCGGTAGCTGAAGCTTTCTTT
once,TRBV4-3,-,15,TRBJ1-6,CASRARGRFNSPLHF,TGCGCCAGCAGGGCAAGAGGGAGATTTAATTCACCCCTCCACTTT
once,TRBV5-1,-,14,TRBJ1-1,CASSLEGLSTEAFF,TGCGCCAGCAGCTTAGAGGGATTGAGCACTGAAGCTTTCTTT
-,TRBV4-1,TRBD1,14,TRBJ1-2,CASSREGQNYGYTF,TGCGCCAGCAGCCGCGAGGGACAGAACTATGGCTACACCTTC
-,TRBV28,-,16,TRBJ1-2,CASSFRGGTLLSGYTF,TGTGCCAGCAGTTTTAGGGGCGGGACCCTCCTCTCTGGCTACACCTTC
-,TRBV11-1,TRBD1,15,TRBJ1-1,CASSPGTGRNTEAFF,TGTGCCAGCAGCCCCGGGACAGGGAGGAACACTGAAGCTTTCTTT
-,TRBV9,-,13,TRBJ2-5,CASSGGAGETQYF,TGTGCCAGCAGCGGCGGGGCTGGAGAGACCCAGTACTTC
-,TRBV5-6,TRBD1,13,TRBJ1-1,CASSFGQGAEAFF,TGTGCCAGCAGCTTTGGACAGGGGGCTGAAGCTTTCTTT
-,TRBV28,-,12,TRBJ2-7,CASSRTAYEQYF,TGTGCCAGCAGCCGGACAGCCTACGAGCAGTACTTC
-,TRBV19,TRBD1,15,TRBJ1-2,CASSMDRGLRYGYTF,TGTGCCAGTAGTATGGACAGGGGGCTGAGGTATGGCTACACCTTC
once,TRBV4-2,TRBD1,15,TRBJ1-5,CASSQSGQGNQPQHF,TGTGCCAGCAGCCAATCAGGACAGGGCAATCAGCCCCAGCATTTT
-,TRBV27,TRBD1,16,TRBJ1-5,CASSLGQGTGNQPQHF,TGTGCCAGCAGTTTGGGACAGGGGACTGGAAATCAGCCCCAGCATTTT
few,TRBV4-1,-,12,TRBJ1-4,CASSQVLEKLFF,TGCGCCAGCAGCCAAGTACTGGAAAAACTGTTTTTT
-,TRBV12-5,TRBD1,13,TRBJ2-7,CASGTGTAYEQYF,TGTGCTAGTGGTACCGGGACAGCCTACGAGCAGTACTTC
-,TRBV19,TRBD1,18,TRBJ1-1,CASRTRDRGQVGNTEAFF,TGTGCCAGTAGGACCCGGGACAGAGGCCAAGTCGGGAACACTGAAGCTTTCTTT
-,TRBV5-8,TRBD2,17,TRBJ2-3,CASSSGTSGASTDTQYF,TGTGCCAGCAGTTCCGGGACTAGCGGGGCTAGCACAGATACGCAGTATTTT
-,TRBV9,-,15,TRBJ2-7,CASSARWQGSYEQYF,TGTGCCAGCAGCGCCCGGTGGCAGGGTTCCTACGAGCAGTACTTC
-,TRBV7-6,-,15,TRBJ1-2,CASSPSKGANYGYTF,TGTGCCAGCAGCCCCTCGAAGGGAGCTAACTATGGCTACACCTTC
-,TRBV27,-,17,TRBJ1-5,CASSASAGPINGQPQHF,TGTGCCAGCAGTGCCTCAGCGGGACCCATAAACGGTCAGCCCCAGCATTTT
-,TRBV7-2,TRBD1,15,TRBJ1-2,CASSSPGQGHYGYTF,TGTGCCAGCAGCTCGCCGGGACAGGGTCACTATGGCTACACCTTC
-,TRBV27,-,15,TRBJ2-1,CASSPHRVSYNEQFF,TGTGCCAGCAGTCCTCACAGGGTTTCCTACAATGAGCAGTTCTTC
-,TRBV6-1,TRBD2,15,TRBJ2-3,CASSLYSGSTDTQYF,TGTGCCAGCAGTCTATATAGCGGGAGCACAGATACGCAGTATTTT
-,TRBV10-1,-,13,TRBJ2-1,CASSESRGGEQFF,TGCGCCAGCAGTGAGTCCCGGGGAGGTGAGCAGTTCTTC
-,TRBV10-2,TRBD1,17,TRBJ2-7,CASSDSPVPGQGYEQYF,TGCGCCAGCAGTGACTCCCCCGTGCCCGGACAGGGGTACGAGCAGTACTTC
-,TRBV28,TRBD2,18,TRBJ2-3,CASSLSLLAGGLADTQYF,TGTGCCAGCAGTTTATCTTTACTAGCGGGAGGGTTAGCAGATACGCAGTATTTT
-,TRBV27,-,13,TRBJ1-2,CASSRSGSLGYTF,TGTGCCAGCAGTCGTAGTGGGAGCTTAGGCTACACCTTC
-,TRBV5-6,-,13,TRBJ2-7,CASSFSNPYEQYF,TGTGCCAGCAGCTTTTCTAACCCCTACGAGCAGTACTTC